The 25 T cell receptor beta chains listed next were all sequenced from one sample in a study of shared clonotypes between healthy human individuals. Sequencing was performed with immunoSEQ multiplex PCR; in TCRdb, only in-frame clones are kept and a portion is missing. Of approximately 500,000 clones in the sample, roughly 95% were seen once. Sequencing was done on a sample of naive CD4+ T cells sorted from blood. The subset here: CD45RA+ positively selected. The receptors come from a woman younger than 45 in good health.

The chain combines TRBV28 with TRBJ2-2; D assignment may be TRBD1 or TRBD2 (6 bases each). V lost 4 bases and J 3 bases, leaving 12 bases between the germline ends. CDR1 and CDR2 (germline): MDHEN, SYDVKM. The CDR3 spans 15 residues. CDR3 nucleotide sequence: TGTGCCAGCAGTTGGGGGGCAGGGGACACCGGGGAGCTGTTTTTT. Protein product: CASSWGAGDTGELFF.

In DNA form, the CDR3 reads TGTGCCAGCAGCCACGGAGGGGATCGGAACACCGGGGAGCTGTTTTTT. Amino acid sequence: CASSHGGDRNTGELFF. The gene calls are TRBV9 and TRBJ2-2; the D gene is possibly TRBD2 (6 bases). The V and J ends lost 4 bases and 1 base respectively, with 14 bases between them. Germline CDR1 is SGDLS and CDR2 is YYNGEE. This CDR3 region has 16 residues.

V gene TRBV2 combines with J gene TRBJ2-3; 9 nucleotides line up with TRBD1. The germline V gene has CDR1 SNHLY and CDR2 FYNNEI. The CDR3 spans 14 residues. The trim removed 10 bases at V and 3 bases at J, leaving 8 bases unmatched. This chain's CDR3 is CATSRDRETDTQYF. The CDR3 region has the DNA TGTGCCACCTCCCGGGACAGGGAGACAGATACGCAGTATTTT.

V and J are TRBV28 and TRBJ1-1; D is unclear. V was cut by 1 base and J by 4 bases, with 4 bases left in between. Germline V gene sequence: CDR1 MDHEN, CDR2 SYDVKM. The CDR3 sequence is 12 residues long. The CDR3 protein is CASSLLPTEAFF. The DNA of the CDR3 is TGTGCCAGCAGTTTATTACCCACTGAAGCTTTCTTT.

Of note for this clone: Relative to the germline gene, one junction end is altered; a read error may explain this. CDR3 in amino acids: CASSLDSTSYERYF. The CDR3 region has the DNA TGCGCCAGCAGCTTGGACAGTACCTCCTACGAGCGGTACTTC. The chain combines TRBV5-1 with TRBJ2-7; D gene unclear. Germline V gene data show CDR1 as SGHRS and CDR2 as YFSETQ. The CDR3 length is 14 residues. Based on the CDR3 plus reference TRBV5-1 and TRBJ2-7, the full variable domain is KAGVTQTPRYLIKTRGQQVTLSCSPISGHRSVSWYQQTPGQGLQFLFEYFSETQRNKGNFPGRFSGRQFSNSRSEMNVSTLELGDSALYLCASSLDSTSYERYFGPGTRLTVT.

V is TRBV7-2 and J is TRBJ2-7; possibly TRBD1 for D (6 bases). V shed 0 bases and J shed 3 bases, with 12 bases lying between them. The CDR3 length is 15 residues. Germline V gene sequence: CDR1 SGHTA, CDR2 FQGNSA. DNA of the CDR3: TGTGCCAGCAGCTTAGCCCCTCGACAGGTCTACGAGCAGTACTTC. Translated, it gives CASSLAPRQVYEQYF.

The J gene is TRBJ1-1, the V gene TRBV5-1, with TRBD1 matching over 7 bases. Germline-derived CDR1 and CDR2 are SGHRS and YFSETQ. The CDR3 loop spans 13 amino acids. V lost 5 bases and J lost 4; bases outside the gene matches: 5. The CDR3 sequence: CASSIGGTTEAFF. CDR3 coding DNA: TGCGCCAGCAGTATAGGGGGCACCACTGAAGCTTTCTTT.

The chain has TRBV6-5 and TRBJ1-1, with a weak D call TRBD1 (6 bases). Trimming shortened V by 2 bases and J by 3 bases, and 13 bases separated the two germline ends. CDR3 length: 15 residues. Germline loops: CDR1 MNHEY, CDR2 SVGAGI. The CDR3 protein is CASSYGGQWDTEAFF. The CDR3 DNA follows: TGTGCCAGCAGTTACGGGGGGCAGTGGGACACTGAAGCTTTCTTT.

This clone was seen only a few times. J is TRBJ2-7 and V is TRBV2; the D gene is possibly TRBD2 (5 bases). The CDR3 runs 14 residues. Germline CDR1 SNHLY, CDR2 FYNNEI. The V gene lost 3 bases and the J gene lost 7 bases, with 16 bases spanning the gap. CDR3 bases: TGTGCCAGCAGTGACGTGGACGGGAAGTTGGAGCAGTACTTC. Protein product: CASSDVDGKLEQYF. Combining the CDR3 with reference TRBV2 and TRBJ2-7 gives the whole variable domain EPEVTQTPSHQVTQMGQEVILRCVPISNHLYFYWYRQILGQKVEFLVSFYNNEISEKSEIFDDQFSVERPDGSNFTLKIRSTKLEDSAMYFCASSDVDGKLEQYFGPGTRLTVT.

The chain combines TRBV11-2 with TRBJ2-2; D perhaps matches TRBD1 (5 bases). This CDR3 region has 15 residues. Per germline, CDR1 SGHAT and CDR2 FQNNGV. The V end was cut by 2 bases, the J end by 6 bases, with 13 bases between. CDR3 sequence: CASSLLRSRAGELFF. The CDR3 bases are TGTGCCAGCAGCTTATTACGGAGCAGGGCCGGGGAGCTGTTTTTT. Full variable domain (outside the CDR3, taken from reference TRBV11-2 and TRBJ2-2): EAGVAQSPRYKIIEKRQSVAFWCNPISGHATLYWYQQILGQGPKLLIQFQNNGVVDDSQLPKDRFSAERLKGVDSTLKIQPAKLEDSAVYLCASSLLRSRAGELFFGEGSRLTVL.

This chain links TRBV5-6 with TRBJ1-2; 9 positions agree with TRBD1. Trimming cost V 3 bases and J 2 bases; bases outside gene matches: 2. Germline CDR1 is SGHDT and CDR2 is YYEEEE. The CDR3 has 14 amino acids. CDR3 sequence: CASSSGTGNYGYTF. As DNA, the CDR3 is TGTGCCAGCAGCTCAGGGACAGGGAACTATGGCTACACCTTC. Full variable domain (remainder filled in from reference TRBV5-6 and TRBJ1-2): DAGVTQSPTHLIKTRGQQVTLRCSPKSGHDTVSWYQQALGQGPQFIFQYYEEEERQRGNFPDRFSGHQFPNYSSELNVNALLLGDSALYLCASSSGTGNYGYTFGSGTRLTVV.

The chain has TRBV6-1 and TRBJ1-4, with D uncertain. From germline, CDR1 is MNHNS and CDR2 SASEGT. The germline V and J ends were trimmed by 2 bases and 7 bases, with 14 bases remaining between them. The CDR3 has 15 residues. The CDR3 protein is CASSESYSTVEKLFF. DNA of the CDR3: TGTGCCAGCAGTGAATCGTACTCGACGGTTGAAAAACTGTTTTTT.

This sequence joins TRBV4-1 and TRBJ1-4; D gene uncertain. Germline assignment: CDR1 MGHRA and CDR2 YSYEKL. V was trimmed by 1 base and J by 8 bases, leaving 17 bases between them. This CDR3 has 16 residues. The CDR3 DNA reads TGCGCCAGCAGCCAAGCCGTGAACAGCGGATACGAAAAACTGTTTTTT. This translates into CASSQAVNSGYEKLFF.

The chain uses TRBV7-2 and TRBJ1-3, with D tentatively TRBD1 (5 bases). This CDR3 is 13 amino acids long. Trimming cost V 5 bases and J 7 bases, with 12 bases left between them. The germline gives CDR1 SGHTA, CDR2 FQGNSA. Here the CDR3 DNA reads TGTGCCAGCAGCCACCCAGGGACCAACACCATATATTTT. It is translated as CASSHPGTNTIYF.

About this clone itself: Within the sample, other DNA sequences also encode this same CDR3. This chain links TRBV7-6 with TRBJ1-1, with 9 nucleotides matching TRBD1. The CDR3 has 14 residues. CDR1 is SGHVS, CDR2 FNYEAQ, per germline. The trim removed 5 bases at V and 1 base at J, leaving 2 bases unmatched. In nucleotides, the CDR3 is TGTGCCAGCAGCCGGGGACAGGGGAACACTGAAGCTTTCTTT. This sequence encodes CASSRGQGNTEAFF. Variable domain in full (rest from reference TRBV7-6 and TRBJ1-1): GAGVSQSPRYKVTKRGQDVALRCDPISGHVSLYWYRQALGQGPEFLTYFNYEAQQDKSGLPNDRFSAERPEGSISTLTIQRTEQRDSAMYRCASSRGQGNTEAFFGQGTRLTVV.

This chain links TRBV5-1 with TRBJ2-3; D remains unclear. The V end lost 0 bases, the J end lost 2 bases, and 13 bases lay between the germline ends. This CDR3 is built from 16 residues. Germline CDR1 SGHRS, CDR2 YFSETQ. The chain's CDR3 is CASSLGRTAYTDTQYF. The CDR3 DNA reads TGCGCCAGCAGCTTGGGTAGGACCGCCTACACAGATACGCAGTATTTT.

V gene TRBV19 combines with J gene TRBJ2-2; D may correspond to TRBD1 or TRBD2 (5 bases each). The V end lost 3 bases, the J end lost 0 bases, and 8 bases lay between the germline ends. Looked up from germline, CDR1 is LNHDA and CDR2 is SQIVND (reference sequence). This CDR3 region has 15 residues. CDR3 in DNA: TGTGCCAGTAGTATGGGACCCGCGAACACCGGGGAGCTGTTTTTT. Protein sequence: CASSMGPANTGELFF.

V usage is TRBV5-1 and J usage is TRBJ2-1; 12 bases agree with TRBD2. This CDR3 is built from 19 residues. Germline V gives CDR1 SGHRS, CDR2 YFSETQ. V shed 5 bases, J shed 0 bases, and the junction held 12 bases outside the gene matches. This chain's CDR3 is CASRESGLAGLSSYNEQFF. The CDR3 region has the DNA TGCGCCAGCAGGGAGTCGGGACTAGCGGGCCTAAGCTCCTACAATGAGCAGTTCTTC. The full variable domain, in which reference TRBV5-1 and TRBJ2-1 provide the parts outside the CDR3, is KAGVTQTPRYLIKTRGQQVTLSCSPISGHRSVSWYQQTPGQGLQFLFEYFSETQRNKGNFPGRFSGRQFSNSRSEMNVSTLELGDSALYLCASRESGLAGLSSYNEQFFGPGTRLTVL.

The chain combines TRBV29-1 with TRBJ2-5; weak D call: TRBD2 (6 bases). The end of the DNA is better explained by TRBJ2-7, so the J call may be wrong. From germline, CDR1 is SQVTM and CDR2 ANQGSEA. The CDR3 is 12 amino acids. CDR3 region: CSVGRDSYEQYF. The CDR3 nucleotides are TGCAGCGTCGGGCGGGATTCCTACGAGCAGTACTTC.

The V call is TRBV6-6, the J call TRBJ1-4, with TRBD1 matching over 8 bases. The CDR3 runs 14 residues. Losses at the gene ends were 9 bases for V and 5 bases for J; bases not matched to a gene: 8. Germline values: CDR1 MNHNY, CDR2 SVGAGI (reference sequence). CDR3: CASSYRTGNEKLFF. The CDR3 region has the DNA TGTGCCAGTTCCTATCGGACAGGGAATGAAAAACTGTTTTTT.

This clone was picked up one time. The V and J genes are TRBV4-2 and TRBJ2-5; 13 positions agree with TRBD2. Per the germline V gene, CDR1 is LGHNA and CDR2 is YNFKEQ. This CDR3 is built from 18 residues. V lost 0 bases and J lost 0; bases outside the gene matches: 4. CDR3 protein: CASSQDPGLAGNQETQYF. CDR3 bases: TGTGCCAGCAGCCAAGATCCGGGACTAGCGGGGAACCAAGAGACCCAGTACTTC.

The chain employs TRBV5-1 and TRBJ2-7; 7 bases align to TRBD2. The CDR3 covers 16 residues. Germline lookup yields CDR1 SGHRS and CDR2 YFSETQ. Losses at the gene ends were 0 bases for V and 1 base for J; bases not matched to a gene: 7. The CDR3 region is CASSLGLAAGSYEQYF. The CDR3 region has the DNA TGCGCCAGCAGCTTGGGGCTAGCGGCAGGTTCCTACGAGCAGTACTTC. The entire variable domain, with the rest obtained from reference TRBV5-1 and TRBJ2-7, is as follows: KAGVTQTPRYLIKTRGQQVTLSCSPISGHRSVSWYQQTPGQGLQFLFEYFSETQRNKGNFPGRFSGRQFSNSRSEMNVSTLELGDSALYLCASSLGLAAGSYEQYFGPGTRLTVT.

V is TRBV6-5 and J is TRBJ2-1, with D possibly being TRBD2 (5 bases). The V gene lost 6 bases and the J gene lost 5 bases, with 14 bases spanning the gap. The CDR3 is made up of 14 amino acids. Germline values: CDR1 MNHEY, CDR2 SVGAGI. CDR3 DNA: TGTGCCAGCAGCCGCGGGCGGCAGGACAATGAGCAGTTCTTC. It specifies CASSRGRQDNEQFF.

The chain has TRBV6-4 and TRBJ1-5; D remains unclear. V was trimmed by 7 bases and J by 0 bases, leaving 10 bases between them. The germline V gene has CDR1 MRHNA and CDR2 SNTAGT. This CDR3 spans 14 amino acids. The CDR3 reads CASTPFCSNQPQHF. The CDR3 DNA sequence: TGTGCCAGCACCCCGTTCTGTAGCAATCAGCCCCAGCATTTT.

This clone showed up just once. The chain joins TRBV2 to TRBJ2-5, with D perhaps matching TRBD1 (6 bases). CDR3 size: 12 residues. Trimming pared 6 bases from V and 5 bases from J, leaving 10 bases between. Germline loops: CDR1 SNHLY, CDR2 FYNNEI. CDR3 residues: CASRRDTETQYF. CDR3 sequence (DNA): TGTGCCAGCAGACGGGACACCGAGACCCAGTACTTC.